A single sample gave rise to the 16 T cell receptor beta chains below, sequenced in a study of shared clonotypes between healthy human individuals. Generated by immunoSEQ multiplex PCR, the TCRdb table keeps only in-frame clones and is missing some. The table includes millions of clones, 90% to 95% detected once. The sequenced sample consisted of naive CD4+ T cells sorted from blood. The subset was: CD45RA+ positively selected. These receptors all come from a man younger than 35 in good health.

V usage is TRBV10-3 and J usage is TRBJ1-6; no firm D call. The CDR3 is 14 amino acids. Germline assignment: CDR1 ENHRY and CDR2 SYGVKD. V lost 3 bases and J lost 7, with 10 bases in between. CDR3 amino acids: CAISDFGGNSPLHF. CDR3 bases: TGTGCCATCAGTGACTTCGGTGGAAATTCACCCCTCCACTTT.

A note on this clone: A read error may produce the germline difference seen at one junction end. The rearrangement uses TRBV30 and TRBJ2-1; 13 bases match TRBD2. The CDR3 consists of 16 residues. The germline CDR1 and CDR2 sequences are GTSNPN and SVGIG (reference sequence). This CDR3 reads CAWSVRSGLAGSERFF. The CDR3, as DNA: TGTGCCTGGAGTGTACGATCGGGACTAGCGGGATCCGAGCGGTTCTTC.

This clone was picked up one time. The CDR3 sequence is CASSLGGTKSEKLFF. CDR3 bases: TGTGCCAGCAGCTTGGGGGGCACGAAATCCGAAAAACTGTTTTTT. The chain uses TRBV5-8 and TRBJ1-4; tentative D call: TRBD1 (5 bases). V dropped 0 bases and J dropped 8 bases, with 14 bases sitting between them. The CDR3 consists of 15 residues. Germline V gene data show CDR1 as SGHTS and CDR2 as YDEGEE.

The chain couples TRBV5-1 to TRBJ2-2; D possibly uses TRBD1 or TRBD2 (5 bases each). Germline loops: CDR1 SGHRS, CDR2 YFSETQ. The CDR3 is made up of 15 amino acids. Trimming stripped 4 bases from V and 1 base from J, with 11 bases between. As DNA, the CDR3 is TGCGCCAGCAGCCCCGGGACGATGAACACCGGGGAGCTGTTTTTT. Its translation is CASSPGTMNTGELFF.

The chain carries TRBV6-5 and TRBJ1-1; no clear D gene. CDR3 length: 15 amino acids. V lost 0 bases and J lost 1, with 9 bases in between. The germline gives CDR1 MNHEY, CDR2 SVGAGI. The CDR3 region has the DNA TGTGCCAGCAGTTACTCGTATGGAGCGAACACTGAAGCTTTCTTT. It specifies CASSYSYGANTEAFF.

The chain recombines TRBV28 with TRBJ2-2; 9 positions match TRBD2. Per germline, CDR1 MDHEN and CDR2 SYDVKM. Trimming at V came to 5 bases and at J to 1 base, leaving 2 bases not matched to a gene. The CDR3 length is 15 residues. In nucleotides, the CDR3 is TGTGCCAGCAGTGGAGCGGGGGGGAACACCGGGGAGCTGTTTTTT. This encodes CASSGAGGNTGELFF.

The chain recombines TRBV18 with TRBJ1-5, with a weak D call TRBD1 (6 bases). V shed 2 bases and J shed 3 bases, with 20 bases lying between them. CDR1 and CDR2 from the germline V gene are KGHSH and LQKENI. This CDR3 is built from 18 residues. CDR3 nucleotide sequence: TGTGCCAGCTCACCATCACGGGGGCCCGACAGAATCAATCAGCCCCAGCATTTT. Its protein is CASSPSRGPDRINQPQHF.

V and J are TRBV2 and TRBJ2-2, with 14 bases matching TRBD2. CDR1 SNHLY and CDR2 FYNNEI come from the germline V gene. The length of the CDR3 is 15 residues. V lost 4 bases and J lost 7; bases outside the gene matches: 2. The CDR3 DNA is TGTGCCAGCAGTGGAGGGACTAGCGGGGGCGGGGAGCTGTTTTTT. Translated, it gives CASSGGTSGGGELFF.

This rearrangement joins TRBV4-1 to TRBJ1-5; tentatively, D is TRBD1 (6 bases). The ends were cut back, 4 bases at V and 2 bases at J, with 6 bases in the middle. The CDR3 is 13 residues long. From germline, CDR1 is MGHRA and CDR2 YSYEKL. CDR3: CASSRTGNQPQHF. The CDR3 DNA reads TGCGCCAGCAGCCGGACAGGCAATCAGCCCCAGCATTTT.

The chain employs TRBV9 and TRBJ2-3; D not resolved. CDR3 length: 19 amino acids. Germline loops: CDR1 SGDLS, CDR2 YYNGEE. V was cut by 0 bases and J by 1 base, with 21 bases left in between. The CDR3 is CASSVASGSTPRGTDTQYF. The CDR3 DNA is TGTGCCAGCAGCGTAGCATCCGGGTCGACTCCTAGGGGCACAGATACGCAGTATTTT.

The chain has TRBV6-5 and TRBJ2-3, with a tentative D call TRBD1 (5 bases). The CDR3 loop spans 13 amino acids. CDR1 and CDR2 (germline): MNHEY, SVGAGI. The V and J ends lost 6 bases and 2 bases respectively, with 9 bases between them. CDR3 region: CASRRQFTDTQYF. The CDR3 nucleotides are TGTGCCAGCAGGCGACAGTTCACAGATACGCAGTATTTT.

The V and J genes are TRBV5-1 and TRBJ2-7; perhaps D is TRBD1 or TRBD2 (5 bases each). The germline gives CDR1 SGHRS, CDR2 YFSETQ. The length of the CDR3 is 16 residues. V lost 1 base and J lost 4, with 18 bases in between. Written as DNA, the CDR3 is TGCGCCAGCAGCTTGTCCGGGACGAGTCTCCTATACGAGCAGTACTTC. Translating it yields CASSLSGTSLLYEQYF.

The CDR3 region is CASSQDLTGLAGETQYF. For the CDR3, the DNA is TGCGCCAGCAGCCAAGATCTCACCGGACTAGCGGGAGAGACCCAGTACTTC. This chain joins TRBV4-3 and TRBJ2-5; 11 bases map to TRBD2. CDR3 size: 17 residues. Germline loops: CDR1 LGHNA, CDR2 YSLEER. V gave up 0 bases and J gave up 4 bases; unmatched junction bases: 7.

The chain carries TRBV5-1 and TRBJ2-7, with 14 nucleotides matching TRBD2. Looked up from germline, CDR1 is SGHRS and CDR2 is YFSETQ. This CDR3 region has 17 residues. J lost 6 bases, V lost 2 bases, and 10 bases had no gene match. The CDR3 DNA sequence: TGCGCCAGCAGCTTCGCCGGATCCGGGACTAGCGGGAGCGAGCAGTACTTC. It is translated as CASSFAGSGTSGSEQYF.

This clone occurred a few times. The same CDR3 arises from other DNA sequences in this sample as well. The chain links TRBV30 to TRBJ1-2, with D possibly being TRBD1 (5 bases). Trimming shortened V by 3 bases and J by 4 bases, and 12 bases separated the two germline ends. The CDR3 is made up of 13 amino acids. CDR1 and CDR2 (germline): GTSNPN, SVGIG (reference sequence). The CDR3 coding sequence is TGTGCCTGGAGCTCGGGGGGTTCCTATGGCTACACCTTC. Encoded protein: CAWSSGGSYGYTF.

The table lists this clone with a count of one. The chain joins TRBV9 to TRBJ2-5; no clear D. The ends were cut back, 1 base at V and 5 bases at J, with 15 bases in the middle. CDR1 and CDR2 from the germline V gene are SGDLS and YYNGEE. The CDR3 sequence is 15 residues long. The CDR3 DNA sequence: TGTGCCAGCAGCGTACTTGGGCTGGAATTGGAGACCCAGTACTTC. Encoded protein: CASSVLGLELETQYF.